This passage covers 27 T cell receptor beta chains from one sample sequenced in a study of T-cell memory formation after mild COVID-19. TCRdb recomputed calls from the 5' RACE reads with MiXCR, one row per CDR3 protein. The sample comprises under 250,000 distinct CDR3 sequences, 8% to 11% of which are singletons, and 2.5% to 3.5% rests with the top ten. Sequencing was performed on PBMCs or a T cell subset sorted from them (not recorded which). The receptors here all came from a young man who had mild COVID-19 (a few samples of this study predate the infection). Cell type and time point are not known.

The J gene is TRBJ1-5, the V gene TRBV12-3 or TRBV12-4, with D hard to call. The CDR3 totals 14 residues. V was cut by 3 bases and J by 1 base, with 7 bases left in between. The CDR3 protein is CASSFSGSNQPQHF. CDR3 nucleotides: TGTGCCAGCAGTTTTTCGGGAAGCAATCAGCCCCAGCATTTT.

The chain couples TRBV7-9 to TRBJ1-3; D call uncertain. CDR1 SEHNR and CDR2 FQNEAQ come from the germline V gene (reference sequence). There are 14 residues in the CDR3. With 3 bases removed from V and 1 base from J, the gap between germline ends came to 7 bases. CDR3 coding DNA: TGTGCCAGCAGCTTCGCTCGTTCTGGAAACACCATATATTTT. This sequence encodes CASSFARSGNTIYF.

This clonotype was counted only a few times. This chain links TRBV9 with TRBJ2-3; unclear D gene. The germline gives CDR1 SGDLS, CDR2 YYNGEE. Trimming shortened V by 1 base and J by 0 bases, and 9 bases separated the two germline ends. The CDR3 loop spans 15 amino acids. This CDR3 reads CASSVNGISTDTQYF. The DNA of the CDR3 is TGTGCCAGCAGCGTAAACGGCATAAGCACAGATACGCAGTATTTT.

This clonotype was recorded only once. A much larger clone differs from this one at a single base, so this may be a read error. V usage is TRBV4-3 and J usage is TRBJ2-2; possible D gene TRBD1, 5 bases. The CDR3 totals 14 residues. Germline V gives CDR1 LGHNA, CDR2 YSLEER. CDR3 nucleotide sequence: TGCACCAGCAGCCGACAGACCGGGACCGGGGAGCTGTTTTTT. Amino acid sequence: CTSSRQTGTGELFF.

This clonotype was seen repeatedly, ten times or more. The rearrangement uses TRBV11-2 and TRBJ2-3; the D gene could be TRBD1 or TRBD2 (5 bases each). CDR1 is SGHAT, CDR2 FQNNGV, per germline. V lost 2 bases and J lost 6, with 15 bases in between. The CDR3 spans 15 residues. The CDR3 coding sequence is TGTGCCAGCAGCTTAACCCGGGGCGTTGGCGATACGCAGTATTTT. It specifies CASSLTRGVGDTQYF.

The rearrangement uses TRBV20-1 and TRBJ2-7, with TRBD2 as a possible D gene (5 bases). With 6 bases removed from V and 4 bases from J, the gap between germline ends came to 10 bases. The CDR3 is 11 amino acids. The germline V gene has CDR1 DFQATT and CDR2 SNEGSKA (reference sequence). CDR3 DNA sequence: TGCAGTGCGGTGACTACTTACGAGCAGTACGTC. Protein: CSAVTTYEQYV.

The rearrangement links TRBV7-3 to TRBJ2-5; no clear D gene. V was cut by 9 bases and J by 3 bases, with 14 bases left in between. In germline, CDR1 is SGHTA, CDR2 FQGTGA. The CDR3 is made up of 13 amino acids. The CDR3 here is CARARPPEETQYF. CDR3 nucleotide sequence: TGTGCCAGAGCGCGACCCCCCGAAGAGACCCAGTACTTC. The full variable domain, rest sourced from reference TRBV7-3 and TRBJ2-5, is GAGVSQTPSNKVTEKGKYVELRCDPISGHTALYWYRQSLGQGPEFLIYFQGTGAADDSGLPNDRFFAVRPEGSVSTLKIQRTERGDSAVYLCARARPPEETQYFGPGTRLLVL.

This clonotype came up a few times. The J gene is TRBJ2-3, the V gene TRBV29-1; D tentatively reads TRBD1 or TRBD2 (5 bases each). V lost 8 bases and J 4 bases, leaving 19 bases between the germline ends. This CDR3 is built from 14 residues. Per germline, CDR1 SQVTM and CDR2 ANQGSEA. The CDR3 loop is CSTERPGRPDTQYF. Written as DNA, the CDR3 is TGCAGCACCGAAAGACCGGGGCGCCCAGATACGCAGTATTTT.

At least ten counts were recorded for this clonotype. V and J are TRBV2 and TRBJ2-1, with D unresolved. The CDR3 sequence is 15 residues long. Germline values: CDR1 SNHLY, CDR2 FYNNEI. Trimming removed 6 bases at V and 0 bases at J, with 12 bases between. This chain's CDR3 is CASRGGFLSYNEQFF. CDR3 sequence (DNA): TGTGCCAGCAGGGGTGGGTTCCTCTCCTACAATGAGCAGTTCTTC.

The rearrangement joins TRBV9 to TRBJ1-2; 7 nucleotides line up with TRBD1. The germline gives CDR1 SGDLS, CDR2 YYNGEE. J gave up 7 bases and V 0 bases, and 6 bases lay outside the gene matches. The CDR3 loop spans 14 amino acids. The CDR3 loop is CASSVEEGASGYTF. CDR3 sequence (DNA): TGTGCCAGCAGCGTAGAGGAGGGGGCCTCTGGCTACACCTTC.

The table lists this clonotype with a few counts. The chain couples TRBV7-9 to TRBJ2-2, with TRBD2 matching 7 bases. The germline gives CDR1 SEHNR, CDR2 FQNEAQ (reference sequence). The V gene end was trimmed by 4 bases and the J gene end by 5 bases; junction bases not matched to a gene: 4. There are 14 residues in the CDR3. CDR3 region: CASSSIGGTGELFF. In DNA form, the CDR3 reads TGTGCCAGCAGCTCCATCGGGGGGACCGGGGAGCTGTTTTTT.

This clonotype was seen more than once but under ten times. V is TRBV5-1 and J is TRBJ2-5; TRBD1 aligns across 7 bases. J was trimmed by 2 bases and V by 2 bases; bases with no gene match: 6. Germline values: CDR1 SGHRS, CDR2 YFSETQ. The CDR3 is 15 residues long. CDR3 protein: CASSLTGARQETQYF. As DNA, the CDR3 is TGCGCCAGCAGCTTAACAGGGGCTCGACAAGAGACCCAGTACTTC.

This clonotype was counted many times. The gene calls are TRBV7-2 and TRBJ2-5, with 7 bases aligning to TRBD2. The CDR3 covers 12 residues. Germline trimming cut 5 bases from V and 7 bases from J; bases unmatched to any gene: 4. The germline gives CDR1 SGHTA, CDR2 FQGNSA. In DNA, the CDR3 is TGTGCCAGCAGCCTTGGGGGGGGGACCCAGTACTTC. Protein sequence: CASSLGGGTQYF.

The genes are TRBV20-1 and TRBJ1-6; a weak D match, TRBD1 (6 bases). Trimming took 0 bases from V and 1 from J, leaving 16 bases between them. This CDR3 contains 18 residues. CDR1 and CDR2 from the germline V gene are DFQATT and SNEGSKA (reference sequence). Here the CDR3 DNA reads TGCAGTGCTAGAGATCGGACCAGAGGGGGGTCCTATAATTCACCCCTCCACTTT. Encoded protein: CSARDRTRGGSYNSPLHF.

This clonotype was seen many times. The rearrangement uses TRBV3-1 and TRBJ1-2, with TRBD1 as a possible D gene (6 bases). V shed 4 bases and J shed 6 bases, with 12 bases lying between them. The CDR3 is made up of 13 amino acids. CDR1 and CDR2 (germline): LGHDT, YNNKEL (reference sequence). The CDR3 DNA sequence: TGTGCCAGCAGCCTACAGGGAGGGGATGGCTACACCTTC. Amino acid sequence: CASSLQGGDGYTF.

This clonotype has a handful of counts. V usage is TRBV19 and J usage is TRBJ2-1, with 9 bases that match TRBD1. Looked up from germline, CDR1 is LNHDA and CDR2 is SQIVND (reference sequence). V lost 3 bases, J lost 3 bases, and 3 bases stayed unmatched. This CDR3 region has 15 residues. The CDR3 sequence: CASSMGTGIYNEQFF. DNA for the CDR3: TGTGCCAGTAGTATGGGGACAGGGATCTACAATGAGCAGTTCTTC.

This clonotype was recorded a few times. This chain joins TRBV12-3 or TRBV12-4 and TRBJ1-1; D is undetermined. The CDR3 is 14 amino acids. The V end lost 3 bases, the J end lost 6 bases, and 14 bases lay between the germline ends. This CDR3 is CASSFGRVFAEAFF. DNA of the CDR3: TGTGCCAGCAGTTTCGGACGCGTTTTTGCTGAAGCTTTCTTT.

This clonotype was counted only a few times. CDR3 nucleotide sequence: TGTGCCAGCAGCCGCGGTATCCAAGGGGAGACCCAGTACTTC. Its protein product is CASSRGIQGETQYF. This rearrangement joins TRBV7-3 to TRBJ2-5; D not certain. The germline V gene encodes CDR1 SGHTA and CDR2 FQGTGA. Trimming left V 5 bases short and J 5 bases short, with 15 bases between. This CDR3 contains 14 residues.

This clonotype was seen a few times. This chain connects TRBV6-6 to TRBJ2-3; D is uncertain. CDR1 MNHNY and CDR2 SVGAGI come from the germline V gene (reference sequence). Deletions cut 8 bases from V and 3 bases from J, with 18 bases between. This CDR3 comprises 15 residues. CDR3 DNA sequence: TGTGCCAGCCCCAAGGGCAGCACCGCGACAGATACGCAGTATTTT. Translated: CASPKGSTATDTQYF.

The chain recombines TRBV12-3 or TRBV12-4 with TRBJ2-3; 7 nucleotides agree with TRBD1. This CDR3 has 13 residues. The junction had 3 bases not matched to a gene; V was cut back by 6 bases and J by 3 bases. The CDR3 is CASRRQGTDTQYF. The CDR3 bases are TGTGCCAGCAGGCGACAGGGAACAGATACGCAGTATTTT.

The V call is TRBV27, the J call TRBJ2-7; a weak D match, TRBD2 (5 bases). Trimming pared 8 bases from V and 3 bases from J, leaving 11 bases between. The CDR3 loop spans 12 amino acids. CDR1 is MNHEY, CDR2 SMNVEV, per germline (reference sequence). This chain's CDR3 is CASWNRGYEQYF. DNA for the CDR3: TGTGCCAGCTGGAACCGGGGCTACGAGCAGTACTTC.

The chain carries TRBV7-2 and TRBJ2-3; 12 positions match TRBD2. Looked up from germline, CDR1 is SGHTA and CDR2 is FQGNSA. The CDR3 has 17 residues. V shed 5 bases, J shed 1 base, and the junction held 7 bases outside the gene matches. The CDR3 loop is CASSTRLAGDRTDTQYF. As DNA, the CDR3 is TGTGCCAGCAGCACCCGACTAGCGGGGGATCGCACAGATACGCAGTATTTT.

The chain uses TRBV6-4 and TRBJ1-2, with D unresolved. Trimming took 6 bases from V and 4 from J, leaving 12 bases between them. In germline, CDR1 is MRHNA, CDR2 SNTAGT. This CDR3 region has 13 residues. CDR3 coding DNA: TGTGCCAGCAGGGGAGAGGGAGGCTATGGCTACACCTTC. Its protein product is CASRGEGGYGYTF.

There are a few counts of this clonotype. V and J are TRBV12-3 or TRBV12-4 and TRBJ2-3, with D unresolved. The CDR3 runs 13 residues. The V and J ends lost 4 bases and 4 bases respectively, with 9 bases between them. The CDR3 DNA sequence: TGTGCCAGCAGTTCTGGGTACGCAGATACGCAGTATTTT. Translating it yields CASSSGYADTQYF.

The J gene is TRBJ2-5, the V gene TRBV10-1, with D unclear. The CDR3 sequence is 15 residues long. The V gene's germline CDR1 is WNHNN and CDR2 SYGVQD (reference sequence). Trimming removed 0 bases from V and 4 bases from J, with 12 bases in between. The CDR3 protein is CASSESTGRRETQYF. The CDR3 nucleotides are TGCGCCAGCAGTGAGTCGACGGGCAGACGAGAGACCCAGTACTTC.

V gene TRBV20-1 combines with J gene TRBJ2-2; 9 bases fit TRBD2. V was clipped by 3 bases and J by 7 bases; unmatched bases: 3. The CDR3 length is 13 residues. CDR1 and CDR2 (germline): DFQATT, SNEGSKA (reference sequence). The CDR3 loop reads CSASSGGGGELFF. CDR3 bases: TGCAGTGCTAGTAGCGGGGGCGGCGGGGAGCTGTTTTTT.

This clonotype was observed at least ten times. The rearrangement uses TRBV7-9 and TRBJ2-5; D is unclear. The CDR3 is 12 residues long. Trimming removed 6 bases at V and 3 bases at J, with 8 bases between. Germline V gives CDR1 SEHNR, CDR2 FQNEAQ (reference sequence). The CDR3 DNA reads TGTGCCAGCAGTCGGGCAGAAGAGACCCAGTACTTC. Its translation is CASSRAEETQYF.